This T cell receptor (beta chain) comes out of a study of T cell responses to AZD1222 COVID-19 vaccine. Germline values: CDR1 SGHTA, CDR2 FQGNSA. CDR3 length equals 16 residues. The V end lost 5 bases, the J end lost 2 bases, and 18 bases lay between the germline ends. Clones were read by immunoSEQ multiplex PCR, and TCRdb kept only the in-frame ones, dropping some. In the table there are 95,000 to 150,000 clones, roughly 91% of which are singletons. The receptor comes from an adult in good health. Sequencing was performed on peripheral blood, taken on day 0 of MenACWY control vaccination. The chain has TRBV7-2 and TRBJ1-2, with unresolved D. The CDR3 region is CASSETSGLPNYGYTF. DNA for the CDR3: TGTGCCAGCAGCGAAACTTCAGGACTGCCGAACTATGGCTACACCTTC.